The following is a T cell receptor beta chain sequence with its context. The sample belongs to a study of blood T cell repertoires in COVID-19. TCRdb keeps only in-frame clones here, not all; method: immunoSEQ multiplex PCR. The sample contains 68,000 or so clones, roughly nine tenths of which appear only once. The sample consisted of peripheral blood. This receptor was obtained from a man aged 35 to 55 with COVID-19, enrolled during active disease.

CDR3 DNA sequence: TGTGCCTGGAGTGTAGGTACAGCAAGAAAAGGGGTTGGCTACACCTTC. Its protein is CAWSVGTARKGVGYTF. The chain recombines TRBV30 with TRBJ1-2; weak D call: TRBD1 (5 bases). The CDR3 is 16 amino acids. The V gene lost 0 bases and the J gene lost 7 bases, with 21 bases spanning the gap. Germline-derived CDR1 and CDR2 are GTSNPN and SVGIG (reference sequence).